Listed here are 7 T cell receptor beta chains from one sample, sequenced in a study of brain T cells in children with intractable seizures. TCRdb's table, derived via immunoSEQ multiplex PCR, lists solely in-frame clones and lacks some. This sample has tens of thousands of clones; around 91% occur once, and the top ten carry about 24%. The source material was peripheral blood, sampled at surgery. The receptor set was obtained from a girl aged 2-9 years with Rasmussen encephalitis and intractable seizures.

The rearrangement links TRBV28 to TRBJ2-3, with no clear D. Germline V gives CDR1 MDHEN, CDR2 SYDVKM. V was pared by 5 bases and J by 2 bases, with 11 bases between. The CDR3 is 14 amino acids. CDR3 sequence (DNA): TGTGCCAGCAGTCCAACTCCACTCACAGATACGCAGTATTTT. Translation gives CASSPTPLTDTQYF.

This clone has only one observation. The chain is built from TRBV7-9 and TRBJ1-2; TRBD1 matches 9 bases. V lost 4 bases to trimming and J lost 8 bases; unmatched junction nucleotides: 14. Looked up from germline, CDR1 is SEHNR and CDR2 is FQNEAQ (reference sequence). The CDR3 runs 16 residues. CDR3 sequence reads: CASSSKGDRAGEGYTF. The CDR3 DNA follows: TGTGCCAGCAGCTCCAAAGGGGACAGGGCAGGAGAAGGCTACACCTTC.

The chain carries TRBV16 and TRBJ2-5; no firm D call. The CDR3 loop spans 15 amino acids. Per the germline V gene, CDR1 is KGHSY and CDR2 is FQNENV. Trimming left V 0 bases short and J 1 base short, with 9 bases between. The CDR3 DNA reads TGTGCCAGCAGCCAATCGCTGCTCCTCCAAGAGACCCAGTACTTC. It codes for CASSQSLLLQETQYF. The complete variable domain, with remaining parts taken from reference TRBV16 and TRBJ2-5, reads GEEVAQTPKHLVRGEGQKAKLYCAPIKGHSYVFWYQQVLKNEFKFLISFQNENVFDETGMPKERFSAKCLPNSPCSLEIQATKLEDSAVYFCASSQSLLLQETQYFGPGTRLLVL.

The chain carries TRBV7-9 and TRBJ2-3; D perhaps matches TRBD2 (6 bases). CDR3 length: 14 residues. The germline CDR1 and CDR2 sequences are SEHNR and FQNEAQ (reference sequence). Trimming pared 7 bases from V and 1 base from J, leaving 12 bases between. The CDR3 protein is CASTPRGGTDTQYF. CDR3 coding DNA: TGTGCCAGCACCCCGCGGGGAGGCACAGATACGCAGTATTTT.

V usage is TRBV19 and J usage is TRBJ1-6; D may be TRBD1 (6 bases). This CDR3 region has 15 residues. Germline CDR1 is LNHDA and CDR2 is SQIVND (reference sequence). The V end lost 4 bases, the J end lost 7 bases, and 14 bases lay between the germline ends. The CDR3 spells CASSTQGGGNSPLHF. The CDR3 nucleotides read TGTGCCAGTAGTACCCAAGGCGGGGGCAATTCACCCCTCCACTTT.

DNA for the CDR3: TGTGCCAGCAGCTTAGGGGGCCGAATGAACACTGAAGCTTTCTTT. This encodes CASSLGGRMNTEAFF. V is TRBV7-2 and J is TRBJ1-1; maybe TRBD1 (5 bases). Trimming removed 1 base from V and 0 bases from J, with 9 bases in between. The CDR3 sequence is 15 residues long. The germline V gene encodes CDR1 SGHTA and CDR2 FQGNSA.

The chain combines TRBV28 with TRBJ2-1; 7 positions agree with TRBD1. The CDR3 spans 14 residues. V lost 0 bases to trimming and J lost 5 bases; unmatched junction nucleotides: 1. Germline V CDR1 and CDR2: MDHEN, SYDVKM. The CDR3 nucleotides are TGTGCCAGCAGTTTATGGACAGGGCACAATGAGCAGTTCTTC. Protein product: CASSLWTGHNEQFF.